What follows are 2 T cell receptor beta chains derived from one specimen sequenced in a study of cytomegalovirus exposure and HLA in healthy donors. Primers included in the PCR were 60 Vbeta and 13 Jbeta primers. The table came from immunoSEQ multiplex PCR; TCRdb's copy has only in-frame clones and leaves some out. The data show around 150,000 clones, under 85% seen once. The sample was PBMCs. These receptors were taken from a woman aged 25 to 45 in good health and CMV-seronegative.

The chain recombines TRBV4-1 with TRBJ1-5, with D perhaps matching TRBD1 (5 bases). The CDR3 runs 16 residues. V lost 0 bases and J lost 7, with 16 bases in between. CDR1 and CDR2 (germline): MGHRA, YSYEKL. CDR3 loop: CASSQDLGREEQPQHF. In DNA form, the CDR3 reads TGCGCCAGCAGCCAAGATCTGGGCAGGGAGGAACAGCCCCAGCATTTT.

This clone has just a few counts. CDR3 loop: CASRLSNQQYF. The CDR3 DNA sequence: TGTGCAAGTCGCTTGAGCAACCAGCAGTACTTC. The chain employs TRBV12-2 and TRBJ2-7; the D segment call TRBD2 is taken from the table without a DNA check. TRBV12-2 is a pseudogene. The CDR3 length is 11 residues.